This record looks at one T cell receptor (beta chain) sequence and its context. Per the study methods: Reference gene primers were amplified, and this amplification served to estimate nucleated cell counts. Data came from immunoSEQ multiplex PCR; TCRdb stores just in-frame clones and leaves some out. V, J and clone size reflect that table, while D and trimming were determined from the DNA. The table shows about 160,000 clones, with roughly four fifths occurring only once. The data derive from a study of blood T cell repertoires in COVID-19. Whole-study context: Some COVID-19 samples were acute and others convalescent; all came from the United States, Italy and Spain. The analysed material was cDNA or gDNA that came from T cells, B-cell-depleted T cells, or PBMCs.

This CDR3 is built from 14 residues. Germline V gene sequence: CDR1 MNHEY, CDR2 SVGAGI. With 7 bases removed from V and 0 bases from J, the gap between germline ends came to 12 bases. The rearrangement joins TRBV6-5 to TRBJ1-1; no definite D call. Sequenced input: peripheral blood. The sequence came from a man in his fifties or sixties with active or convalescent COVID-19. CDR3 residues: CASTDPSVNTEAFF. The CDR3 DNA sequence: TGTGCCAGCACCGATCCTTCGGTGAACACTGAAGCTTTCTTT.